This T cell receptor (beta chain) was sequenced in a study of control samples from healthy donors and cancer patients (dated by TCRdb to between 2020 and 2021). Libraries were prepared through the immunoSEQ multiplex PCR assay. TCRdb's version of the immuneACCESS table is confined to in-frame rearrangements and falls short of the full clone set. An unresolved V gene accounts for under half of the shortfall where checked; the remainder is of unknown origin. The sample table records about 110,000 clones; approximately 84% of these occur just once. The leading ten clones occupy 6.5% of the sample. V is cut by 3 bases and J by 6 bases, and the space between the germline ends is 16 bases. The CDR3 sequence holds 15 residues, the cysteine and phenylalanine included. The retained sequence is limited to the CDR3, 45 bases, with the frame set at the first base. CDR1 is given as MGHDK and CDR2 as SYGVNS, both from the germline V gene.

This clone was counted only a few times. Its antigen is still unknown. Per-nucleotide qualities are absent, and no much larger clonotype sits a single base away. The source is a young man in good health. Sequencing was carried out using blood. The chain is made from TRBV25-1 and TRBJ2-3; no confident D gene assignment can be made. The DNA sequence is as follows: TGTGCCAGCAGTGATCCGATGGGTGGATTGGATACGCAGTATTTT. Its amino acids are CASSDPMGGLDTQYF.